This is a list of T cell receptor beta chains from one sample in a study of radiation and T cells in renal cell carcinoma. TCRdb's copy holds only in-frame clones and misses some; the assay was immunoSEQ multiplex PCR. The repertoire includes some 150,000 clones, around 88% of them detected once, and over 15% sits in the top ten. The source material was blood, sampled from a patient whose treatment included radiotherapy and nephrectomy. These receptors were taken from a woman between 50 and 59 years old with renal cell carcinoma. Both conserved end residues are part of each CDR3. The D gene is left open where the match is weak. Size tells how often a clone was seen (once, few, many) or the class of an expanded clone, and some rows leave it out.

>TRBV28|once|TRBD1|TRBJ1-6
TGTGCCAGCTGGACAGGGAGTAATTCACCCCTCCACTTT
CASWTGSNSPLHF
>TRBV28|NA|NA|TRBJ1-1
TGTGCCACATCCCAGAACACTGAAGCTTTCTTT
CATSQNTEAFF
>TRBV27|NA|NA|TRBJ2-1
TGTGCCAGCAGATATCATACCGGCAATGAGCAGTTCTTC
CASRYHTGNEQFF
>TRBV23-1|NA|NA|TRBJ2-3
TGCGCCAGGGGGGTTTGTGGCACAGATACGCAGTATTTT
CARGVCGTDTQYF
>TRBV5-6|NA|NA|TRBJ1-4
TGTGCCAGCAGCTATACACCTACAACTAATGAAAAACTGTTTTTT
CASSYTPTTNEKLFF
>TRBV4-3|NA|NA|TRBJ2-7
TGCGCCAGCAGCCAAGGAGGACGGGACGAGCAGTACTTC
CASSQGGRDEQYF
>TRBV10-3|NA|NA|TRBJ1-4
TGTGCCATCAGTGAGTCGGGTAATGAAAAACTGTTTTTT
CAISESGNEKLFF
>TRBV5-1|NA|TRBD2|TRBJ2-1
TGCGCCAGCCATACGACGGCGGGGGAGTACAATGAGCAGTTCTTC
CASHTTAGEYNEQFF
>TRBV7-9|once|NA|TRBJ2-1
TGTGCCAGCAGCTTTTATCAGGAGCCTGCCAATGAGCAGTTCTTC
CASSFYQEPANEQFF
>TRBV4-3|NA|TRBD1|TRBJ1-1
TGCGCCAGCAGCCAAGATTTGGGACAGGGGACTAACACTGAAGCTTTCTTT
CASSQDLGQGTNTEAFF
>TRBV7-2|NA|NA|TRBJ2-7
TGTGCCAGCAGCATTAGCGGTCTTTCCTACGAGCAGTACTTC
CASSISGLSYEQYF
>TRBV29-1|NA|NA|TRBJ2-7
TGCAGCGTTGGTGACAGACATTACGAGCAGTACTTC
CSVGDRHYEQYF
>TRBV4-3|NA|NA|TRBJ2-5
TGCGCCAGCAGCCAAGCAGAGACCCAGTACTTC
CASSQAETQYF
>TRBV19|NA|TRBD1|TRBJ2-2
TGTGCCAGTAGTATGGCAGGGGGCTTTACCGGGGAGCTGTTTTTT
CASSMAGGFTGELFF
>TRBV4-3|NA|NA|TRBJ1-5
TGCGCCAGCAGCCAGAACCAGGGAGTCAATCAGCCCCAGCATTTT
CASSQNQGVNQPQHF
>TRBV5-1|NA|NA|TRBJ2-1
TGCGCCAGCAGCTTTTCCGTTCTCAGGGTAGGAAACAATGAGCAGTTCTTC
CASSFSVLRVGNNEQFF
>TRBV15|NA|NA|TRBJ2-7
TGTGCCACCAGCAGAGATCTCGGGGAGCAGTACTTC
CATSRDLGEQYF
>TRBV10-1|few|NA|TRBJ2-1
TGCGCCAGCAGTGAGTCTGGGGGATACAATGAGCAGTTCTTC
CASSESGGYNEQFF
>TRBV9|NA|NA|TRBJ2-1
TGTGCCAGCAGCGTAGGGCTAGTTTACAATGAGCAGTTCTTC
CASSVGLVYNEQFF
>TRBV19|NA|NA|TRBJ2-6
TGTGCCAGTAGTTTAGCGGTTGGGGCCAACGTCCTGACTTTC
CASSLAVGANVLTF
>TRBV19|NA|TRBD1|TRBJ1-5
TGTGCCAGTAGTAACAGGGGTACAAATCAGCCCCAGCATTTT
CASSNRGTNQPQHF
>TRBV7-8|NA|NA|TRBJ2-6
TGTGCCAGCAGCTTAAGGGGACTGGACTTATCTGGGGCCAACGTCCTGACTTTC
CASSLRGLDLSGANVLTF
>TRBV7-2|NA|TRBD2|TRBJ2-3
TGTGCCAGCAGCTTAGATCCTAGCGGTGTAGATACGCAGTATTTT
CASSLDPSGVDTQYF
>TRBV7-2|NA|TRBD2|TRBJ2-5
TGTGCCAGCAGCTTTTCTCGGGCGGGGGTCGGGGAGACCCAGTACTTC
CASSFSRAGVGETQYF
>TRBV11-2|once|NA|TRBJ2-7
TGTGCCAGCAGCTTAGAAAACAGCTATAGGCAGTACTTC
CASSLENSYRQYF
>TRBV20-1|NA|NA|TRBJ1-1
TGCAGCGGTCGTCTGGACACTGAAGCTTTCTTT
CSGRLDTEAFF
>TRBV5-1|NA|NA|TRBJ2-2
TGCGCCAGCAGCTTGTGGGCGATCGCGAACACCGGGGAGCTGTTTTTT
CASSLWAIANTGELFF
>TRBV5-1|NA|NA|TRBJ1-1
TGCGCCAGCAGCTTGGGACCCGGGACATCTGCCACTGAAGCTTTCTTT
CASSLGPGTSATEAFF
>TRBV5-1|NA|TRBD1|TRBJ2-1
TGCGCCAGCAGCTTGGGAGGACAGGACAATGAGCAGTTCTTC
CASSLGGQDNEQFF
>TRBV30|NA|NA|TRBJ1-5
TGTGCCGCTGGCGGCATGGGTAGCAATCAGCCCCAGCATTTT
CAAGGMGSNQPQHF
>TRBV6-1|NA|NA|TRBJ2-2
TGTAAAACGGGGCGGGGCACCGGGGAGCTGTTTTTT
CKTGRGTGELFF
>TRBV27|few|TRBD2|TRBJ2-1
TGTGCCAGCAGCCTTAGCGGGAGTAACTACAATGAGCAGTTCTTC
CASSLSGSNYNEQFF
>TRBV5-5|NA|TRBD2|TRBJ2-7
TGTGCCAGCAGCTTTGGAGCGGGGGGTGTAGTCTACGAGCAGTACTTC
CASSFGAGGVVYEQYF
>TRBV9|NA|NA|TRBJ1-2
TGTGCCAGCAGCGTAACAGGCAATAACTATGGCTACACCTTC
CASSVTGNNYGYTF
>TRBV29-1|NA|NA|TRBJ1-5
TGCAGCGTGGGGTCCGGGGAGAGCAATCAGCCCCAGCATTTT
CSVGSGESNQPQHF
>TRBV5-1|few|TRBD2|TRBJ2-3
TGCGCCAGTACCCTAGCGGAGAGCACAGATACGCAGTATTTT
CASTLAESTDTQYF